This is a list of T cell receptor beta chains from one sample in a study of T cells after yellow fever vaccination. TCRdb re-derived calls from the 5' RACE reads in MiXCR, one entry per CDR3 protein. The repertoire holds some 500,000 distinct CDR3 sequences, with approximately 13% as singletons. The sequencing used PBMCs, collected on the day of the yellow fever booster vaccination. These receptors came from a man aged 25 to 45 who received the YFV17D yellow fever vaccine. Both conserved end residues are part of each CDR3. The D gene is left open where the match is weak. Only some rows state a clone size, as once, few, many or a class for expanded clones.

J	size	V	D	DNA	CDR3
TRBJ2-1	few	TRBV20-1	.	TGCAGTGCTAGAGTCGCCACTAGACTCAATGAGCAGTTCTTC	CSARVATRLNEQFF
TRBJ2-7	few	TRBV18	.	TGTGCCAGCTCACCTCTTCTCCAGGGCACGAACGAGCAGTACTTC	CASSPLLQGTNEQYF
TRBJ2-7	once	TRBV5-6	.	TGTGCCAGCAGCCGTTCCTCGGGCTACGAGCAGTACTTC	CASSRSSGYEQYF
TRBJ2-3	few	TRBV6-1	TRBD1	TGTGCCAGCAGTGAAGCGGCATTCCGGGACAGGGGGACAGATACGCAGTATTTT	CASSEAAFRDRGTDTQYF
TRBJ2-5	.	TRBV9	.	TGTGCCAGCAGCGTAACGGCAGGGACGGAGACCCAGTACTTC	CASSVTAGTETQYF
TRBJ2-1	few	TRBV25-1	TRBD2	TGTGCCAGCAGTGACGAAGCGGGGAGATGGGGAGAGCAGTTCTTC	CASSDEAGRWGEQFF
TRBJ1-2	.	TRBV27	.	TGTGCCAGCAGTTTAACACAGTACTATGGCTACACCTTC	CASSLTQYYGYTF
TRBJ2-7	few	TRBV7-8	.	TGTGCCAGCAGGCCCTGGGGCTCCTACGAGCAGTACTTC	CASRPWGSYEQYF
TRBJ2-2	few	TRBV20-1	.	TGCAGTGCAAAGAAGAACACCGGGGAGCTGTTTTTT	CSAKKNTGELFF
TRBJ2-3	few	TRBV20-1	TRBD1	TGCAGTGCTAGACGACAGGGGTCGCGTGATACGCAGTATTTT	CSARRQGSRDTQYF
TRBJ2-5	.	TRBV30	TRBD2	TGTGCCTGGAACCGACTAGCGGGAGGGCCGGGGGAGACCCAGTACTTC	CAWNRLAGGPGETQYF
TRBJ2-7	.	TRBV5-4	TRBD1	TGTGCCAGCAGCTTGGTCGGGACAGTAGGCAACGAGCAGTACTTC	CASSLVGTVGNEQYF
TRBJ2-5	few	TRBV6-2/TRBV6-3	TRBD2	TGTGCCAGCAGTTACTCGAAGTCTCCAGCGGGGGAGACCCAGTACTTC	CASSYSKSPAGETQYF
TRBJ1-6	few	TRBV2	.	TGTGCCAGCAGGCAAGACGGGGGACTCTATAATTCACCCCTCCACTTT	CASRQDGGLYNSPLHF
TRBJ2-7	few	TRBV7-2	.	TGTGCCAGCAGCTGGGGCAAAAACTACGAGCAGTACTTC	CASSWGKNYEQYF
TRBJ2-1	.	TRBV10-2	TRBD2	TGCGCCAGCAGAACCGGGACTAGCGCATTCGATGAGCAGTTCTTC	CASRTGTSAFDEQFF
TRBJ2-7	.	TRBV20-1	TRBD1	TGCAGTGCTAGAGATCCCCGACAGGGGACAGAATACGAGCAGTACTTC	CSARDPRQGTEYEQYF
TRBJ1-1	few	TRBV7-9	.	TGTGCCAGCAGTATCGCAGTTAACACTGAAGCTTTCTTT	CASSIAVNTEAFF
TRBJ2-3	.	TRBV7-2	.	TGTGCCCCGGCTAACACTCGCACAGATACGCAGTATTTT	CAPANTRTDTQYF
TRBJ2-7	few	TRBV6-2/TRBV6-3	.	TGTGCCAGCAGTCCGCACAGGGAAGTAGCGAAAGAGCAGTACTTC	CASSPHREVAKEQYF
TRBJ2-1	many	TRBV6-2/TRBV6-3	.	TGTGCCAGCAGTGTCTTTACAGGCCCCTACAATGAGCAGTTCTTC	CASSVFTGPYNEQFF
TRBJ2-7	many	TRBV25-1	TRBD2	TGTGCCAGCAGCCCTAGCGGGAAATCCTACGAGCAGTACTTC	CASSPSGKSYEQYF
TRBJ1-2	.	TRBV11-1	TRBD1	TGTGCCAGCAGTCCCCCCCCCGGGACAGGCTGGGGGGCTCGAGGCTACACCTTC	CASSPPPGTGWGARGYTF
TRBJ2-2	.	TRBV21-1	.	TGTGCCAGCAGCAAAGGTCGAGGTCCCGGGGAGCTGTTTTTT	CASSKGRGPGELFF
TRBJ2-1	.	TRBV14	.	TGTGCCAGCAGCCTTTACTCCACCCCCTTAAGATACAATGAGCAGTTCTTC	CASSLYSTPLRYNEQFF
TRBJ2-7	.	TRBV20-1	TRBD1	TGCAGTGCAGCGTGGGACAGGGGGTACGAGCAGTACTTC	CSAAWDRGYEQYF
TRBJ2-3	.	TRBV12-3/TRBV12-4	.	TGTGCCAGCGGGCTCATACGCACAGATACGCAGTATTTT	CASGLIRTDTQYF
TRBJ2-5	.	TRBV3-1	TRBD2	TGTGCCAGCAGCTCCCGGGGGGGAGGGATCCAAGAGACCCAGTACTTC	CASSSRGGGIQETQYF
TRBJ2-7	.	TRBV28	TRBD1	TGTGCCAGCAACCGACCGGGACAGGGCTCCTACGAGCAGTACTTC	CASNRPGQGSYEQYF
TRBJ2-3	.	TRBV5-1	.	TGCGCCAGCAGCTTTTCCGGGCCGAACACAGATACGCAGTATTTT	CASSFSGPNTDTQYF
TRBJ2-1	few	TRBV6-6	.	TGTGCCACCACTCGGGTGGACAATGAGCAGTTCTTC	CATTRVDNEQFF
TRBJ2-7	.	TRBV15	.	TGTGCCACCAGCAGAGATCGGATGGGCTACGAGCAGTACTTC	CATSRDRMGYEQYF
TRBJ1-5	.	TRBV7-9	.	TGTGCCAGCAGCCGAAACATGAATCAGCCCCAGCATTTT	CASSRNMNQPQHF
TRBJ2-2	.	TRBV3-1	.	TGTGCCAGCAGCCAAGATACCAGGGCCACCGGGGAGCTGTTTTTT	CASSQDTRATGELFF
TRBJ1-5	many	TRBV29-1	.	TGCAGCGACCAGACAGATAGCAATCAGCCCCAGCATTTT	CSDQTDSNQPQHF
TRBJ2-7	.	TRBV28	TRBD1	TGTGCCATTGCCGGGACAGGGGGCTTCGAGCAGTACTTC	CAIAGTGGFEQYF
TRBJ2-7	few	TRBV4-3	TRBD2	TGCGCCAGCAGCCCAAAGGGAGCGGGGGACTACGAGCAGTACTTC	CASSPKGAGDYEQYF
TRBJ2-3	.	TRBV20-1	TRBD2	TGCAGTGTAAAACCCGGGACTACTAGCACAGATACGCAGTATTTT	CSVKPGTTSTDTQYF
TRBJ2-2	few	TRBV7-3	.	TGTGCCAGCAGCCAAAACTCCGGGACTTTAAACACCGGGGAGCTGTTTTTT	CASSQNSGTLNTGELFF
TRBJ2-1	few	TRBV4-3	.	TGCGCCAGCAGCCAAGATCCAGAAGTCAATGAGCAGTTCTTC	CASSQDPEVNEQFF
TRBJ2-7	few	TRBV5-1	TRBD1	TGCGCCAGCAGCGCACGGGACAGAGCCTACGAGCAGTACTTC	CASSARDRAYEQYF
TRBJ2-5	few	TRBV6-5	.	TGTGCCAGCAGTTACTCGATCTACCAAGAGACCCAGTACTTC	CASSYSIYQETQYF
TRBJ2-4	.	TRBV6-5	TRBD1	TGTGCCAGCAGTTACTCGAGGACAGGGGATTGGGAAAACATTCAGTACTTC	CASSYSRTGDWENIQYF
TRBJ1-1	.	TRBV20-1	.	TGCAGTGCTCCCTTATCGCCGAACACTGAAGCTTTCTTT	CSAPLSPNTEAFF
TRBJ2-4	.	TRBV7-2	.	TGTGCCAGCAGCCCCCCTGGGGCGATGAACATTCAGTACTTC	CASSPPGAMNIQYF
TRBJ2-1	.	TRBV15	.	TGTGCCACCAGCAGAGATCTGCGAGGGTCCTACAATGAGCAGTTCTTC	CATSRDLRGSYNEQFF
TRBJ1-1	.	TRBV5-6	.	TGTGCCAGCAGCTTACGGGGCGGGAAGGACACTGAAGCTTTCTTT	CASSLRGGKDTEAFF
TRBJ2-1	few	TRBV7-2	TRBD1	TGTGCCAGCAGCCTACGACAGGGTAGGAATGAGCAGTTCTTC	CASSLRQGRNEQFF
TRBJ2-2	.	TRBV12-3/TRBV12-4	TRBD2	TGTGCCAGCAGGAGGACTAGCGGGTTCACCGGGGAGCTGTTTTTT	CASRRTSGFTGELFF
TRBJ1-4	many	TRBV9	.	TGTGCCAGCAGCCTATCCGGGGCTACTAATGAAAAACTGTTTTTT	CASSLSGATNEKLFF
TRBJ1-1	.	TRBV28	TRBD1	TGTGCCAGCAGTCCCACCCCGAGGACAGGGCAGAACACTGAAGCTTTCTTT	CASSPTPRTGQNTEAFF
TRBJ2-7	.	TRBV18	.	TGTGCCAGCTCATCAGGGAACCTGCCGAACGAGCAGTACTTC	CASSSGNLPNEQYF
TRBJ2-3	.	TRBV5-4	TRBD2	TGTGCCAGCAGCTCCGGGACTAGCGGGAGGGCCGGGACAGATACGCAGTATTTT	CASSSGTSGRAGTDTQYF
TRBJ2-1	few	TRBV20-1	.	TGCAGTGCTGGGCAGGATGAGCAGTTCTTC	CSAGQDEQFF
TRBJ2-3	few	TRBV20-1	.	TGCAGTGCTAGAGCTCTAGTTATGGATGCAGATACGCAGTATTTT	CSARALVMDADTQYF
TRBJ2-1	few	TRBV3-1	.	TGTGCCAGCAGCCAAGATTGGGCGGCTCGTGAGCAGTTCTTC	CASSQDWAAREQFF
TRBJ2-7	many	TRBV29-1	.	TGCAGCGGCGGGGACTACGAGCAGTACTTC	CSGGDYEQYF
TRBJ2-5	.	TRBV18	TRBD2	TGTGCCAGCCAGCGAGGGACTAGCGGTACCGTAGAGACCCAGTACTTC	CASQRGTSGTVETQYF